This entry lists 23 T cell receptor beta chains sequenced from one sample in a study of blood T cell repertoires in COVID-19. Clones were read by immunoSEQ multiplex PCR, and TCRdb kept only the in-frame ones, dropping some. Among 200,000 to 250,000 clones listed, 85% to 95% were seen once. Sequenced material: PBMCs or T cells enriched from blood (not recorded which). All receptors derive from a woman younger than 30 who had recovered from COVID-19.

Only a few counts were recorded for this clone. The rearrangement joins TRBV10-3 to TRBJ2-7, with 9 bases that match TRBD1. The V gene's germline CDR1 is ENHRY and CDR2 SYGVKD. With V trimmed by 7 bases and J by 5 bases, 15 bases remained unmatched. The CDR3 totals 16 residues. The CDR3: CAITSALGTGRDEQYF. The CDR3, as DNA: TGTGCCATCACCTCGGCACTGGGGACAGGGAGGGACGAGCAGTACTTC.

The genes are TRBV5-6 and TRBJ1-5; 11 bases align to TRBD1. J lost 7 bases, V lost 4 bases, and 7 bases had no gene match. Germline V gene lookup returns CDR1 SGHDT and CDR2 YYEEEE. CDR3 length: 15 amino acids. The DNA of the CDR3 is TGTGCCAGCAGCGCGGACAGGGGGCGACGGCAGCCCCAGCATTTT. Translation: CASSADRGRRQPQHF. Based on the CDR3 plus reference TRBV5-6 and TRBJ1-5, the full variable domain is DAGVTQSPTHLIKTRGQQVTLRCSPKSGHDTVSWYQQALGQGPQFIFQYYEEEERQRGNFPDRFSGHQFPNYSSELNVNALLLGDSALYLCASSADRGRRQPQHFGDGTRLSIL.

The chain employs TRBV6-5 and TRBJ2-3; D is unclear. Germline assignment: CDR1 MNHEY and CDR2 SVGAGI. The ends were cut back, 7 bases at V and 7 bases at J, with 18 bases in the middle. The CDR3 spans 14 residues. The CDR3 is CASTLNRVSHTQYF. In DNA, the CDR3 is TGTGCCAGCACCCTTAACAGAGTTTCCCATACGCAGTATTTT.

This clone has just a few counts. The genes are TRBV6-2 or TRBV6-3 and TRBJ2-3, with D uncertain. There are 13 residues in the CDR3. V lost 6 bases to trimming and J lost 3 bases, with 10 bases between them. The germline V gene has CDR1 MNHEY and CDR2 SVGEGT. The CDR3 here is CASSPSETDTQYF. CDR3 coding DNA: TGTGCCAGCAGCCCTTCAGAAACAGATACGCAGTATTTT.

The chain recombines TRBV5-1 with TRBJ1-2; maybe TRBD1 (6 bases). Germline CDR1 SGHRS, CDR2 YFSETQ. The V gene lost 1 base and the J gene lost 2 bases, with 15 bases spanning the gap. There are 16 residues in the CDR3. Here the CDR3 reads CASSLSGGARNYGYTF. In nucleotides, the CDR3 is TGCGCCAGCAGCTTGTCCGGGGGGGCGAGGAACTATGGCTACACCTTC. Looking up the rest from reference TRBV5-1 and TRBJ1-2 gives the full variable domain: KAGVTQTPRYLIKTRGQQVTLSCSPISGHRSVSWYQQTPGQGLQFLFEYFSETQRNKGNFPGRFSGRQFSNSRSEMNVSTLELGDSALYLCASSLSGGARNYGYTFGSGTRLTVV.

This chain uses TRBV19 with TRBJ2-3, with 7 bases that match TRBD1. With 3 bases clipped from V and 2 bases from J, the junction kept 5 bases outside the gene matches. There are 15 residues in the CDR3. CDR1 and CDR2 from the germline V gene are LNHDA and SQIVND (reference sequence). DNA for the CDR3: TGTGCCAGTAGTATGATACAGGGGCACACAGATACGCAGTATTTT. This translates into CASSMIQGHTDTQYF.

The chain links TRBV14 to TRBJ1-6; 7 nucleotides line up with TRBD1. Germline values: CDR1 SGHDN, CDR2 FVKESK. V was pared by 1 base and J by 6 bases, with 3 bases of the junction left unmatched. The CDR3 has 15 residues. In DNA, the CDR3 is TGTGCCAGCAGCCAAGTGGGGACAGCTAATTCACCCCTCCACTTT. Its protein product is CASSQVGTANSPLHF.

The chain couples TRBV7-8 to TRBJ2-7, with D perhaps TRBD2 (6 bases). CDR1 and CDR2 (germline): SGHVS, FQNEAQ. V shed 3 bases and J shed 3 bases, with 9 bases lying between them. The CDR3 loop spans 13 amino acids. CDR3 region: CASSFWGVYEQYF. The CDR3, as DNA: TGTGCCAGCAGCTTCTGGGGGGTCTACGAGCAGTACTTC.

The rearrangement links TRBV5-1 to TRBJ1-2; a possible D gene is TRBD1 (5 bases). Trimming cost V 4 bases and J 4 bases, with 14 bases left between them. The V gene's germline CDR1 is SGHRS and CDR2 YFSETQ. This CDR3 contains 14 residues. Written as DNA, the CDR3 is TGCGCCAGCAGCGTGACAGATGCGGCCTATGGCTACACCTTC. This codes for CASSVTDAAYGYTF.

The chain links TRBV10-3 to TRBJ2-3; the D is unclear. CDR3 length: 12 residues. V shed 2 bases and J shed 5 bases, with 5 bases lying between them. Germline loops: CDR1 ENHRY, CDR2 SYGVKD. CDR3 nucleotides: TGTGCCATCAGTGAGAAACTAGATACGCAGTATTTT. It is translated as CAISEKLDTQYF.

The chain carries TRBV27 and TRBJ2-1; D remains unclear. With 4 bases removed from V and 0 bases from J, the gap between germline ends came to 10 bases. This CDR3 has 15 residues. The V gene's germline CDR1 is MNHEY and CDR2 SMNVEV (reference sequence). In DNA form, the CDR3 reads TGTGCCAGCAGTTCCAACCTAGGCTCCTACAATGAGCAGTTCTTC. Encoded protein: CASSSNLGSYNEQFF.

Concerning this clone: A read error may produce the germline difference seen at one junction end. This chain connects TRBV10-3 to TRBJ1-1; D uncertain. Germline CDR1 reads ENHRY; CDR2 reads SYGVKD. This CDR3 has 13 amino acids. CDR3 nucleotides: TGTGCCATCAGTGAGTCGAGTAACAGTGAAGCTTTCTTT. Protein: CAISESSNSEAFF.

This chain uses TRBV7-8 with TRBJ2-5; TRBD1 might be the D (5 bases). Trimming took off 1 base at V and 5 bases at J, with 14 bases between the two ends. Germline V gene lookup returns CDR1 SGHVS and CDR2 FQNEAQ. The CDR3 has 15 amino acids. In DNA, the CDR3 is TGTGCCAGCAGCTTAGAGTTGGTGGGGCGGGAGACCCAGTACTTC. Protein sequence: CASSLELVGRETQYF.

This clone was counted between two and nine times. The chain recombines TRBV5-1 with TRBJ1-3; D unresolved. Trimming took 2 bases from V and 9 from J, leaving 6 bases between them. This CDR3 spans 11 amino acids. Germline CDR1 SGHRS, CDR2 YFSETQ. The CDR3 nucleotides read TGCGCCAGCAGCTTAGAGGGCACCATATATTTT. Translating it yields CASSLEGTIYF.

The V call is TRBV14, the J call TRBJ2-3; perhaps TRBD2 as D (5 bases). This CDR3 spans 17 amino acids. Germline V lookup: CDR1 SGHDN, CDR2 FVKESK. Trimming removed 3 bases from V and 0 bases from J, with 16 bases in between. The CDR3 region has the DNA TGTGCCAGCAGCCAGAGGGATTCTAGAGATAGCACAGATACGCAGTATTTT. Translating gives CASSQRDSRDSTDTQYF.

The chain recombines TRBV27 with TRBJ1-1; no firm D call. Germline CDR1 reads MNHEY; CDR2 reads SMNVEV (reference sequence). Trimming removed 6 bases from V and 3 bases from J, with 20 bases in between. This CDR3 spans 16 amino acids. CDR3 in amino acids: CASSLQIIEADTEAFF. In DNA, the CDR3 is TGTGCCAGCAGCCTCCAAATTATCGAGGCCGACACTGAAGCTTTCTTT.

The rearrangement joins TRBV3-1 (or the pseudogene TRBV3-2) to TRBJ1-1; D is undetermined. Germline CDR1 and CDR2: LGHDT and YNNKEL (reference sequence). The CDR3 length is 14 residues. V was shortened by 4 bases and J by 1 base, with 10 bases between the two germline ends. CDR3 sequence: CASSPRGTNTEAFF. The DNA for the CDR3 is TGTGCCAGCAGCCCTCGAGGAACGAACACTGAAGCTTTCTTT.

The chain couples TRBV7-9 to TRBJ1-2; unclear D gene. Germline loops: CDR1 SEHNR, CDR2 FQNEAQ (reference sequence). The CDR3 has 16 residues. V lost 1 base to trimming and J lost 2 bases, with 14 bases between them. This CDR3 is CASSLVAGTTNYGYTF. In DNA, the CDR3 is TGTGCCAGCAGCTTAGTTGCGGGTACCACCAACTATGGCTACACCTTC.

This clone is a singleton in its sample. This chain joins TRBV4-2 and TRBJ1-4, with 7 bases fitting TRBD1. V shed 7 bases and J 6 bases; nucleotides not matched to a gene: 5. The CDR3 has 13 amino acids. The V gene's germline CDR1 is LGHNA and CDR2 YNFKEQ. The CDR3 DNA follows: TGTGCCAGCACCGGGCAGGGGGATGAAAAACTGTTTTTT. Amino acid sequence: CASTGQGDEKLFF.

This clone was recorded only once. The chain combines TRBV5-8 with TRBJ1-2, with D tentatively TRBD1 (5 bases). With 2 bases removed from V and 3 bases from J, the gap between germline ends came to 20 bases. CDR1 and CDR2 from the germline V gene are SGHTS and YDEGEE. The CDR3 contains 17 residues. CDR3 region: CASSFSGINPFDYGYTF. For the CDR3, the DNA is TGTGCCAGCAGCTTCTCAGGGATTAACCCCTTTGACTATGGCTACACCTTC.

The rearrangement uses TRBV5-1 and TRBJ2-1, with unresolved D. Germline loops: CDR1 SGHRS, CDR2 YFSETQ. This CDR3 region has 13 residues. V was shortened by 2 bases and J by 6 bases, with 9 bases between the two germline ends. DNA of the CDR3: TGCGCCAGCAGCTTTTGGTCCGGCAATGAGCAGTTCTTC. This codes for CASSFWSGNEQFF.

This chain connects TRBV27 to TRBJ2-1; 9 bases fit TRBD1. V shed 3 bases, J shed 4 bases, and the junction held 1 base outside the gene matches. CDR3 length: 14 residues. The germline V gene has CDR1 MNHEY and CDR2 SMNVEV (reference sequence). CDR3 coding DNA: TGTGCCAGCAGTTTGGGGACAGGGTACAATGAGCAGTTCTTC. Amino acids: CASSLGTGYNEQFF.

This chain connects TRBV5-1 to TRBJ2-7; TRBD1 might be the D (5 bases). Germline lookup yields CDR1 SGHRS and CDR2 YFSETQ. V was pared by 0 bases and J by 3 bases, with 7 bases between. This CDR3 contains 13 residues. The CDR3, as DNA: TGCGCCAGCAGCTTGGCCAGGGACTACGAGCAGTACTTC. Translated, it gives CASSLARDYEQYF.